Sequencing of this T cell receptor (beta chain) was carried out in a study of TIL therapy for anti-PD-1-resistant metastatic lung cancer (dated by TCRdb to 2020 to 2022). Notes on the research overall: Tumors were collected before any PD-1/PD-L1 blockade, after which patients were given nivolumab, and patients who progressed were given lymphodepletion, an infusion of expanded TIL and IL-2. Enrolled patients had a median age of about 53 years (range roughly 35-85) and a median tumor PD-L1 proportion score of about 5.9%. T cell receptor beta sequencing of tumor and peripheral blood served to follow clonotypes across the tumor, the expanded TIL product, and serial blood samples. Most of the cohort had lung adenocarcinoma, including a few EGFR-mutant tumors and two ALK-rearranged tumors, and half of the patients were either current or former smokers. Across the cohort, whole-exome sequencing showed a median non-synonymous tumor mutation burden of 1.5 mutations per megabase.

What this sample's time point label stands for: pre-treatment sample, taken before nivolumab and TIL therapy. Adults with stage 4 NSCLC were enrolled in a dual-center phase I trial from 2017 to January 2020. Samples came from a single-arm, open-label phase I trial of tumor-infiltrating lymphocyte therapy with nivolumab in advanced non-small cell lung cancer. Blood mononuclear cells were isolated from EDTA tubes by Ficoll gradient and were snap-frozen as pellets, and DNA was extracted with a Qiagen mini-prep kit. Results the study describes overall, beyond this receptor: The study protocol defined all tumor marker inferences as exploratory. The cohort was highly selected, including more treatment-naive, never-smoker and oncogene-addicted patients than is typical, which limits generalizability. The baseline peripheral repertoire was partially replaced by infused TIL clonotypes, which then decayed over months, and no apparent association between persistence and response was found.

CDR1 SGHTA and CDR2 FQGNSA were looked up in the germline V gene. The CDR3 measures 15 amino acids from cysteine to phenylalanine. The read is trimmed to its CDR3 DNA, 45 bases read in frame from base 1. TCR beta CDR3 regions were amplified from genomic DNA by bias-controlled multiplex PCR with the immunoSEQ v3 hsTCRB kit. TCR libraries were sequenced on an Illumina NextSeq 500 to about 1.8 million read pairs for survey level or roughly 4.5-6 million for deep level. The authors' pipeline ran thus. V, D and J genes were assigned, non-productive sequences were removed, and clonality was reported by immunoSEQ Analyzer software. Repertoires of infused TIL and blood were compared using productive Simpson clonality and the Morisita overlap index of productive TRB rearrangements. The absolute count of a clonotype in blood was estimated by multiplying the lymphocyte count by the CD3+ fraction and by the productive frequency of the clone. TCRdb stores this immuneACCESS table with in-frame sequences only. Part of the clones is absent; in the studies checked, under half of the shortfall reflects unresolved V genes, and no reason is known for the rest. From that table come the V and J calls and clone size; the DNA was used to work out D and trimming. A total of tens of thousands of clones appear in this sample, more than 60% of them only once. The top ten clonotypes cover about 6% of the sample.

Details on this clone: Its antigen is not yet known. Sequence at one end of the junction differs from germline and may be a read error.

This specimen consisted of blood, obtained at baseline. The TCR sequence derives from a person aged 25 to 80 with non-small cell lung cancer. The receptor chain draws on TRBV7-2 and TRBJ1-1; a tentative D match to TRBD1 spans 5 bases. The CDR3 reads as follows: CASSSNRLFPPDAFF. The DNA sequence follows: TGTGCCAGCAGCTCAAACAGGCTATTCCCCCCTGACGCTTTCTTT.